The rows below give T cell receptor beta chains drawn from one sample of a study of cytomegalovirus exposure and HLA in healthy donors. Here immunoSEQ multiplex PCR was the method, and the copy in TCRdb shows in-frame clones only, minus some. The sample lists 97,000 or so clones; 75% to 90% were seen once. The material sequenced was PBMCs. Receptor source: a man aged 35 to 55 in good health and CMV-seronegative. CDR3s include the opening cysteine and the closing phenylalanine or tryptophan. A D gene is named only where the DNA matches it firmly. Expanded clones get a size class; other rows say once, few or many, or leave the size out.

TRBJ1-2,TRBV19,NA,14,few,CASRPIAGVYGYTF,TGTGCCAGTAGGCCAATAGCAGGGGTCTATGGCTACACCTTC
TRBJ2-2,TRBV5-1,NA,14,NA,CASSSLQGAGELFF,TGCGCCAGCAGTTCGCTCCAGGGTGCCGGGGAGCTGTTTTTT
TRBJ2-7,TRBV6-5,TRBD1,14,NA,CASRRTGTSDEQYF,TGTGCCAGCAGGCGGACAGGAACCTCCGACGAGCAGTACTTC
TRBJ1-1,TRBV5-3,NA,13,NA,CARSRAVHTEAFF,TGTGCCAGAAGCCGTGCAGTGCACACTGAAGCTTTCTTT
TRBJ2-7,TRBV7-2,NA,16,NA,CASSSLTTGRNYEQYF,TGTGCCAGCAGCTCCTTGACGACAGGGAGGAACTACGAGCAGTACTTC
TRBJ2-5,TRBV19,TRBD2,15,once,CASRTSGGASETQYF,TGTGCCAGTAGAACTAGCGGGGGGGCCTCCGAGACCCAGTACTTC
TRBJ1-2,TRBV7-8,NA,13,few,CASSVQGSYGYTF,TGTGCCAGCAGCGTACAGGGAAGCTATGGCTACACCTTC
TRBJ1-5,TRBV4-1,TRBD1,17,few,CASSLTRRTGSDQPQHF,TGCGCCAGCAGCTTGACCCGTCGGACAGGGAGTGATCAGCCCCAGCATTTT
TRBJ2-2,TRBV7-7,NA,15,NA,CASSPGSSGTGELFF,TGTGCTAGCAGCCCCGGTTCGTCGGGCACCGGGGAGCTGTTTTTT
TRBJ1-2,TRBV7-2,NA,14,NA,CASSLASVGDGYTF,TGTGCCAGCAGCTTAGCATCCGTAGGGGATGGCTACACCTTC
TRBJ2-5,TRBV5-1,NA,15,NA,CASSLEGGYQETQYF,TGCGCCAGCAGCTTGGAGGGGGGGTACCAAGAGACCCAGTACTTC
TRBJ1-1,TRBV19,NA,17,NA,CASSSTRQGVGNTEAFF,TGTGCCAGTAGTAGTACGCGGCAGGGTGTTGGGAACACTGAAGCTTTCTTT
TRBJ2-7,TRBV19,TRBD1,15,few,CASSIVGTGSYEQYF,TGTGCCAGTAGTATAGTCGGGACAGGGTCCTACGAGCAGTACTTC
TRBJ1-5,TRBV10-2,NA,14,NA,CASREEPGVKPQHF,TGCGCCAGCAGGGAGGAGCCTGGAGTGAAGCCCCAGCATTTT
TRBJ1-2,TRBV2,NA,12,NA,CASSVGPNGYTF,TGTGCCAGCAGTGTCGGTCCTAATGGCTACACCTTC
TRBJ2-7,TRBV15,NA,14,NA,CATSRDSQAYEQYF,TGTGCCACCAGCAGAGATTCACAGGCCTACGAGCAGTACTTC
TRBJ2-3,TRBV11-1,TRBD2,18,NA,CASSLGLAGGPGTDTQYF,TGTGCCAGCAGCCTAGGACTAGCGGGGGGGCCTGGCACAGATACGCAGTATTTT
TRBJ2-7,TRBV7-2,NA,15,NA,CASSLPRTENYEQYF,TGTGCCAGCAGCTTACCGAGGACAGAAAACTACGAGCAGTACTTC
TRBJ1-5,TRBV25-1,TRBD1,18,NA,CASSGSTGVGFNLQPQHF,TGTGCCAGCAGTGGTTCTACAGGGGTGGGGTTCAATCTTCAGCCCCAGCATTTT
TRBJ2-1,TRBV9,TRBD1,15,NA,CASSAQGAGYNEQFF,TGTGCCAGCAGCGCCCAGGGGGCGGGCTACAATGAGCAGTTCTTC
TRBJ2-1,TRBV11-3,TRBD2,14,NA,CASSPRTSGGEQFF,TGTGCCAGCAGCCCAAGGACTAGCGGGGGAGAGCAGTTCTTC
TRBJ1-3,TRBV5-1,NA,14,NA,CASSLQGSGDTIYF,TGCGCCAGCAGTTTACAGGGATCAGGGGACACCATATATTTT
TRBJ2-1,TRBV18,TRBD2,13,NA,CASSPGTNNEQFF,TGTGCCAGCTCACCGGGGACTAACAATGAGCAGTTCTTC
TRBJ1-1,TRBV7-3,NA,15,NA,CASSLGSGGNTEAFF,TGTGCCAGCAGCCTCGGATCGGGGGGGAACACTGAAGCTTTCTTT
TRBJ1-5,TRBV6-5,NA,14,NA,CASSSGLLNQPQHF,TGTGCCAGCAGTTCGGGACTACTCAATCAGCCCCAGCATTTT
TRBJ2-3,TRBV4-3,TRBD1,16,NA,CASSQGTGGYTDTQYF,TGCGCCAGCAGCCAAGGAACAGGGGGCTACACAGATACGCAGTATTTT
TRBJ1-2,TRBV7-9,NA,16,NA,CSSSTQGTGESSGYTF,TGTTCCAGCAGCACACAAGGAACGGGAGAGTCGAGTGGCTACACCTTC
TRBJ1-2,TRBV7-2,NA,13,NA,CASSLGRDYGYTF,TGTGCCAGCAGCTTAGGACGGGACTATGGCTACACCTTC
TRBJ2-7,TRBV19,NA,15,NA,CASSIGGNLAYEQYF,TGTGCCAGTAGTATAGGAGGTAACTTGGCCTACGAGCAGTACTTC
TRBJ2-5,TRBV4-3,TRBD2,16,NA,CASSRRGGEGQETQYF,TGCGCCAGCAGCCGGCGAGGAGGGGAGGGGCAAGAGACCCAGTACTTC
TRBJ2-5,TRBV15,NA,12,once,CATSRDRETQYF,TGTGCCACCAGCAGAGATCGGGAGACCCAGTACTTC
TRBJ1-3,TRBV7-2,NA,13,few,CASSSNSGNTIYF,TGTGCCAGCAGCTCCAACTCTGGAAACACCATATATTTT
TRBJ1-2,TRBV5-6,TRBD1,15,NA,CASSLSGTGVWGYTF,TGTGCCAGCAGCCTGTCCGGGACAGGGGTTTGGGGCTACACCTTC